Sample share makes the clone carrying this T cell receptor (beta chain) medium-sized. The data derive from a study of somatic mutations in cytotoxic T cells in rheumatoid arthritis. The V end was cut by 2 bases, the J end by 5 bases, with 11 bases between. CDR1 is WNHNN, CDR2 SYGVQD, per germline (reference sequence). This CDR3 has 14 amino acids. Profiling relied on immunoSEQ multiplex PCR, and the TCRdb table lists in-frame clones only, not all of them. The sample has about 7,000 clones, more than 45% seen once. The receptor was isolated from a woman in her thirties or forties in good health. The sequencing input was CD8+ T cells sorted from blood. The J gene is TRBJ2-3, the V gene TRBV10-1; D is perhaps TRBD2 (6 bases). CDR3 in DNA: TGCGCCAGCAGTGAGGGTCGGGGGATAGATACGCAGTATTTT. It translates to CASSEGRGIDTQYF.